This T cell receptor beta chain was retrieved from a study of cytomegalovirus exposure and HLA in healthy donors. Study outcomes and limitations: An analysis was carried out at a later point. It showed that HLA-associated TCR beta chains were more clonally expanded than equally common non-associated chains. Some V segments (TRBV6-2 and TRBV6-3 among them) were excluded as indistinguishable.

The PCR contained 60 Vbeta and 13 Jbeta primers. The table came from immunoSEQ multiplex PCR; TCRdb's copy has only in-frame clones and leaves some out. The profile covers around 160,000 clones, with around 78% appearing a single time and roughly 1% taken by the ten largest. Deletions cut 0 bases from V and 9 bases from J, with 12 bases between. The CDR3 is 13 amino acids. Germline V gene lookup returns CDR1 GTSNPN and CDR2 SVGIG (reference sequence). Of note for this clone: Antigen unknown.

Sequencing was carried out using PBMCs. This chain connects TRBV30 to TRBJ2-1; no definite D call. The receptor comes from a woman aged 40 to 49 in good health and CMV-seronegative. In DNA form, the CDR3 reads TGTGCCTGGAGTGTAGAGTCTTTGCGTGAGCAGTTCTTC. As protein: CAWSVESLREQFF.